The clone carrying this T cell receptor (beta chain) was seen only a few times. Its target is not known. The sample belongs to a study of T cell repertoires in aging, cancer and after chemotherapy. On the study more broadly: Donors were grouped into six age bands spanning 30 or younger through 70 or older. Patients with chronic lymphocytic leukemia were sampled before and after fludarabine- or bendamustine-based chemotherapy. Broader study findings: Untreated cancer patients had significantly lower blood TCR diversity than age-matched healthy donors. Healthy donors lost TCR diversity with age mainly through richness, cancer patients through richness and evenness.

This CDR3 spans 15 amino acids. V lost 2 bases and J 2 bases, leaving 13 bases between the germline ends. Germline V gene sequence: CDR1 SGHDT, CDR2 YYEEEE. TCR beta rearrangements were amplified from peripheral blood genomic DNA. Rearranged V-D-J TRB sequences were amplified with a mixed TRB-A/B primer pool. MiXCR, run by TCRdb on the multiplex PCR reads, gives a single entry per CDR3 protein. The sample lists about 6,000 distinct CDR3 sequences; around 35% were seen once. The V and J genes are TRBV5-6 and TRBJ1-2, with a weak D call TRBD1 (5 bases). The sequenced sample consisted of blood. The receptor's source is a human donor with a blood cancer. CDR3 DNA sequence: TGTGCCAGCAGCTTTTATCGGGCAGGGAACTATGGCTACACCTTC. Its protein product is CASSFYRAGNYGYTF.